This entry lists 30 T cell receptor beta chains sequenced from one sample in a study of cytomegalovirus exposure and HLA in healthy donors. PCR employed 60 Vbeta and 13 Jbeta primers. Method: immunoSEQ multiplex PCR; TCRdb's copy keeps in-frame clones and lacks some. The sample holds roughly 120,000 clones, under 90% seen once. The sequencing input was PBMCs. Receptors originate from a woman aged 25 to 45 in good health and CMV-seronegative.

This chain joins TRBV7-2 and TRBJ2-5, with 9 bases fitting TRBD1. The CDR3 has 15 residues. The ends lost 1 base at V and 7 bases at J; junction bases unmatched: 7. The germline V gene has CDR1 SGHTA and CDR2 FQGNSA. The DNA of the CDR3 is TGTGCCAGCAGCTTAGACGGTACAGGGGGCGGGACCCAGTACTTC. Translation: CASSLDGTGGGTQYF.

The chain combines TRBV7-9 with TRBJ2-7; 9 bases are a match to TRBD1. Germline V CDR1 and CDR2: SEHNR, FQNEAQ (reference sequence). CDR3 size: 12 residues. J gave up 3 bases and V 11 bases, and 5 bases lay outside the gene matches. In nucleotides, the CDR3 is TGTGCCGGCGGGACAGGGCTCTACGAGCAGTACTTC. It encodes CAGGTGLYEQYF.

The chain combines TRBV2 with TRBJ2-7, with D possibly being TRBD1 (5 bases). This CDR3 is built from 14 residues. The germline CDR1 and CDR2 sequences are SNHLY and FYNNEI. Trimming stripped 4 bases from V and 2 bases from J, with 12 bases between. The CDR3 is CASSGRALPYEQYF. CDR3 nucleotide sequence: TGTGCCAGCAGTGGCAGGGCCTTACCCTACGAGCAGTACTTC. The whole variable domain, filled in from reference TRBV2 and TRBJ2-7, reads EPEVTQTPSHQVTQMGQEVILRCVPISNHLYFYWYRQILGQKVEFLVSFYNNEISEKSEIFDDQFSVERPDGSNFTLKIRSTKLEDSAMYFCASSGRALPYEQYFGPGTRLTVT.

The V call is TRBV5-4, the J call TRBJ1-2; D is perhaps TRBD1 (6 bases). Germline CDR1 and CDR2: SGHNT and YYREEE (reference sequence). The germline V and J ends were trimmed by 0 bases and 7 bases, with 19 bases remaining between them. This CDR3 comprises 16 residues. The CDR3 protein is CASSLAGAGAGRGYTF. CDR3 bases: TGTGCCAGCAGCTTGGCGGGGGCGGGGGCTGGACGTGGCTACACCTTC.

V usage is TRBV19 and J usage is TRBJ1-2; perhaps TRBD1 as D (6 bases). Germline lookup yields CDR1 LNHDA and CDR2 SQIVND (reference sequence). Between the trimmed V and J ends, which lost 5 bases and 4 bases, there was a span of 14 bases. CDR3 length equals 14 residues. The chain's CDR3 is CASSSLQGLYGYTF. The CDR3 DNA is TGTGCCAGTAGTTCACTACAGGGTCTCTATGGCTACACCTTC.

The V gene is TRBV28, the J gene TRBJ1-2, with 7 bases identical to TRBD1. The CDR3 has 16 amino acids. From germline, CDR1 is MDHEN and CDR2 SYDVKM. Trimming took 3 bases from V and 5 from J; bases not matched to a gene: 12. CDR3 in amino acids: CASSLGFRGGLYGYTF. In DNA form, the CDR3 reads TGTGCCAGCAGTTTGGGATTCAGAGGGGGCCTTTATGGCTACACCTTC.

This clone was seen once. This chain links TRBV5-6 with TRBJ1-3, with 10 bases that match TRBD1. This CDR3 is 17 amino acids long. V dropped 4 bases and J dropped 3; count of bases not matched to a gene: 10. The germline V gene encodes CDR1 SGHDT and CDR2 YYEEEE. CDR3 sequence reads: CASSLYQTGGFGNTIYF. The DNA of the CDR3 is TGTGCCAGCAGCCTATATCAGACAGGGGGCTTTGGAAACACCATATATTTT.

The CDR3 DNA sequence: TGTGCCACCCGACCGTCGGGATGGGGCGAGCAGTACTTC. This sequence encodes CATRPSGWGEQYF. The chain employs TRBV6-5 and TRBJ2-7, with D possibly TRBD2 on 5 matching bases. The length of the CDR3 is 13 residues. CDR1 MNHEY and CDR2 SVGAGI come from the germline V gene. V was trimmed by 10 bases and J by 6 bases, leaving 19 bases between them.

This clone has a handful of counts. This CDR3 reads CASSPPHRVRSNQPQHF. The CDR3, as DNA: TGTGCCAGCAGTCCCCCACACAGGGTTCGTAGCAATCAGCCCCAGCATTTT. The chain uses TRBV28 and TRBJ1-5, with a tentative D call TRBD1 (6 bases). The CDR3 has 17 amino acids. The V end was cut by 5 bases, the J end by 0 bases, with 17 bases between. CDR1 is MDHEN and CDR2 is SYDVKM in the germline V gene.

V and J are TRBV6-5 and TRBJ2-7; 9 bases align to TRBD1. Trimming took 8 bases from V and 0 from J; bases not matched to a gene: 2. CDR3 length equals 13 residues. Germline values: CDR1 MNHEY, CDR2 SVGAGI. CDR3: CASRTGDSYEQYF. The CDR3 DNA reads TGTGCCAGCCGGACAGGGGACTCCTACGAGCAGTACTTC.

The V call is TRBV28, the J call TRBJ1-2, with 9 bases identical to TRBD1. The germline V gene has CDR1 MDHEN and CDR2 SYDVKM. CDR3 length: 15 amino acids. Trimming at V came to 1 base and at J to 2 bases, leaving 2 bases not matched to a gene. This chain's CDR3 is CASSLLTGGNYGYTF. The CDR3 coding sequence is TGTGCCAGCAGTTTATTGACAGGGGGAAACTATGGCTACACCTTC.

About this clone itself: The junction does not match germline at one end; this may be a read error. The CDR3 DNA sequence: TGTGCTAGCAGCAGGGGGACTAGCTGTGAGCAGTTCTTC. Its translation: CASSRGTSCEQFF. The chain uses TRBV7-7 and TRBJ2-1; 9 nucleotides match TRBD2. This CDR3 is 13 amino acids long. Germline CDR1 and CDR2: SSHAT and FNYEAQ (reference sequence).

The genes are TRBV29-1 and TRBJ2-4; the D gene is possibly TRBD2 (6 bases). The germline V gene has CDR1 SQVTM and CDR2 ANQGSEA. This CDR3 region has 14 residues. V dropped 5 bases and J dropped 0 bases, with 11 bases sitting between them. CDR3 nucleotides: TGCAGCGTTAGTCCGGGACTAGCCAAAAACATTCAGTACTTC. This codes for CSVSPGLAKNIQYF.

The rearrangement joins TRBV18 to TRBJ2-2; TRBD1 agrees at 7 bases. The CDR3 extends over 15 amino acids. Germline loops: CDR1 KGHSH, CDR2 LQKENI. The junction had 6 bases not matched to a gene; V was cut back by 6 bases and J by 2 bases. The CDR3 here is CASSDTGANTGELFF. CDR3 sequence (DNA): TGTGCCAGCTCGGACACAGGGGCCAACACCGGGGAGCTGTTTTTT.

The gene calls are TRBV7-2 and TRBJ1-2; D remains unclear. The germline V gene has CDR1 SGHTA and CDR2 FQGNSA. The CDR3 spans 15 residues. The V end was cut by 2 bases, the J end by 9 bases, with 19 bases between. CDR3 in DNA: TGTGCCAGCAGCTTATTGTCGACTTTCCTTGAACGCTACACCTTC. Translated: CASSLLSTFLERYTF. The whole variable domain, filled in from reference TRBV7-2 and TRBJ1-2, reads GAGVSQSPSNKVTEKGKDVELRCDPISGHTALYWYRQSLGQGLEFLIYFQGNSAPDKSGLPSDRFSAERTGGSVSTLTIQRTQQEDSAVYLCASSLLSTFLERYTFGSGTRLTVV.

V and J are TRBV6-5 and TRBJ1-2; D is possibly TRBD1 (5 bases). Germline V gene sequence: CDR1 MNHEY, CDR2 SVGAGI. The CDR3 extends over 12 amino acids. The ends were cut back, 10 bases at V and 8 bases at J, with 17 bases in the middle. The CDR3 nucleotides read TGTGCCACGACGTGGGGGGAAAGGGGCTACACCTTC. It translates to CATTWGERGYTF.

This chain joins TRBV25-1 and TRBJ2-7, with 10 bases identical to TRBD1. Trimming removed 1 base from V and 4 bases from J; junction bases left unmatched: 4. This CDR3 contains 15 residues. Per the germline V gene, CDR1 is MGHDK and CDR2 is SYGVNS. For the CDR3, the DNA is TGTGCCAGCAGTGAATCGGGACAGGGGAAATACGAGCAGTACTTC. It codes for CASSESGQGKYEQYF.

V usage is TRBV6-5 and J usage is TRBJ1-6; 7 bases align to TRBD1. V lost 6 bases, J lost 11 bases, and 10 bases stayed unmatched. Germline V lookup: CDR1 MNHEY, CDR2 SVGAGI. The CDR3 covers 14 residues. The CDR3 loop is CASSSEGQRAPLHF. The CDR3 DNA sequence: TGTGCCAGCAGCTCCGAGGGACAGCGAGCACCCCTCCACTTT.

CDR3 in amino acids: CASSYAGGTGELFF. The CDR3 DNA reads as TGTGCCAGCAGTTACGCGGGAGGGACCGGGGAGCTGTTTTTT. The rearrangement links TRBV6-6 to TRBJ2-2; 9 nucleotides align to TRBD2. V was pared by 2 bases and J by 5 bases, with 0 bases of the junction left unmatched. The CDR3 is 14 residues long. Germline assignment: CDR1 MNHNY and CDR2 SVGAGI (reference sequence).

The chain combines TRBV4-3 with TRBJ2-7; D is uncertain. Germline V gene sequence: CDR1 LGHNA, CDR2 YSLEER. This CDR3 spans 16 amino acids. V was pared by 0 bases and J by 2 bases, with 14 bases between. The CDR3 DNA follows: TGCGCCAGCAGCCAAGAATTTATAGGAGCAGCCTACGAGCAGTACTTC. Translated, it gives CASSQEFIGAAYEQYF.

The V and J genes are TRBV27 and TRBJ2-2; 7 bases align to TRBD2. Germline trimming cut 5 bases from V and 6 bases from J; bases unmatched to any gene: 15. From germline, CDR1 is MNHEY and CDR2 SMNVEV (reference sequence). The CDR3 is made up of 17 amino acids. As DNA, the CDR3 is TGTGCCAGCAGTAGACGACTTGAGCGGGACTTTCCCGGGGAGCTGTTTTTT. Protein product: CASSRRLERDFPGELFF.

This clone showed up just once. V and J are TRBV9 and TRBJ2-1, with TRBD2 matching over 7 bases. The CDR3 consists of 15 residues. Germline-derived CDR1 and CDR2 are SGDLS and YYNGEE. With V trimmed by 3 bases and J by 4 bases, 7 bases remained unmatched. CDR3 loop: CASSARLAVYNEQFF. The CDR3, as DNA: TGTGCCAGCAGCGCTCGGCTAGCGGTTTACAATGAGCAGTTCTTC.

The table lists this clone with a few counts. The chain couples TRBV5-1 to TRBJ2-7; 7 bases match TRBD1. The junction had 1 base not matched to a gene; V was cut back by 3 bases and J by 1 base. The CDR3 contains 13 residues. Per the germline V gene, CDR1 is SGHRS and CDR2 is YFSETQ. The CDR3 DNA sequence: TGCGCCAGCAGCTGGGGACAGTCCTACGAGCAGTACTTC. Its translation: CASSWGQSYEQYF.

This clone appeared a few times. This chain uses TRBV27 with TRBJ1-5; no firm D call. Trimming pared 11 bases from V and 0 bases from J, leaving 11 bases between. The CDR3 is 13 residues long. In germline, CDR1 is MNHEY, CDR2 SMNVEV (reference sequence). In DNA form, the CDR3 reads TGTGCCCCGGAGGGTTTTAGCAATCAGCCCCAGCATTTT. Its protein is CAPEGFSNQPQHF.

The rearrangement uses TRBV5-5 and TRBJ1-1; TRBD1 agrees at 7 bases. The CDR3 contains 14 residues. V shed 7 bases and J 1 base; nucleotides not matched to a gene: 7. Germline V gene lookup returns CDR1 SGHKS and CDR2 YYEKEE (reference sequence). The CDR3 nucleotides read TGTGCCAGCGGACCGACAGGGAGGAACACTGAAGCTTTCTTT. Translated: CASGPTGRNTEAFF.

This clone was recorded once. This chain joins TRBV2 and TRBJ1-2; 11 bases match TRBD1. CDR1 and CDR2 from the germline V gene are SNHLY and FYNNEI. The CDR3 consists of 16 residues. V lost 6 bases to trimming and J lost 5 bases; unmatched junction nucleotides: 11. The CDR3 region is CASSPRTGGSIYGYTF. Written as DNA, the CDR3 is TGTGCCAGCAGCCCCAGGACAGGGGGCTCAATTTATGGCTACACCTTC.

A few counts support this clone. The chain is built from TRBV18 and TRBJ1-5; 7 bases are shared with TRBD1. CDR3 length equals 13 residues. The J segment lost 5 bases and the V segment lost 4 bases, leaving 2 bases of the junction unmatched. Germline-derived CDR1 and CDR2 are KGHSH and LQKENI. CDR3: CASSRDSDQPQHF. The CDR3 nucleotides are TGTGCCAGCTCACGGGACAGCGATCAGCCCCAGCATTTT. Variable domain in full (rest from reference TRBV18 and TRBJ1-5): NAGVMQNPRHLVRRRGQEARLRCSPMKGHSHVYWYRQLPEEGLKFMVYLQKENIIDESGMPKERFSAEFPKEGPSILRIQQVVRGDSAAYFCASSRDSDQPQHFGDGTRLSIL.

The CDR3 reads CAWSGFMRGRGYTF. CDR3 DNA: TGTGCCTGGAGTGGTTTCATGAGGGGGCGCGGCTACACCTTC. The chain employs TRBV30 and TRBJ1-2, with 7 positions matching TRBD1. The germline V gene has CDR1 GTSNPN and CDR2 SVGIG (reference sequence). Trimming removed 1 base from V and 8 bases from J; junction bases left unmatched: 10. This CDR3 has 14 residues.

This clone showed up just a few times. The rearrangement joins TRBV28 to TRBJ2-2; a weak D match, TRBD1 (5 bases). Germline CDR1 reads MDHEN; CDR2 reads SYDVKM. The CDR3 contains 17 residues. V was pared by 4 bases and J by 1 base, with 16 bases between. The CDR3 here is CASSSPQGNLNTGELFF. The DNA for the CDR3 is TGTGCCAGCAGTTCCCCCCAGGGAAACCTGAACACCGGGGAGCTGTTTTTT.

Only a few counts were recorded for this clone. This chain connects TRBV5-4 to TRBJ2-3, with 7 bases that match TRBD1. Trimming cost V 2 bases and J 3 bases; bases outside gene matches: 3. CDR3 size: 14 residues. The germline V gene encodes CDR1 SGHNT and CDR2 YYREEE (reference sequence). For the CDR3, the DNA is TGTGCCAGCAGCTTCGACAGGGTAACAGATACGCAGTATTTT. Protein product: CASSFDRVTDTQYF.